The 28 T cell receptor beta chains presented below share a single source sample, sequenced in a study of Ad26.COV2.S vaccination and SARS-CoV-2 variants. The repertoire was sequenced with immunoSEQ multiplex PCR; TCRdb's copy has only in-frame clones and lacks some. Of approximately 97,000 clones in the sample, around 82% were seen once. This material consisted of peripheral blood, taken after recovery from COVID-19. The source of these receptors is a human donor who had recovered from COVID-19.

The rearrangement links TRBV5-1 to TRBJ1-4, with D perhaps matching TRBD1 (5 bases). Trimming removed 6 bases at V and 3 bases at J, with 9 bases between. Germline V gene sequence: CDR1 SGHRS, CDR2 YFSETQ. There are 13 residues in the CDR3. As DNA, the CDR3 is TGCGCCAGCAAGGCAGGGTCTAATGAAAAACTGTTTTTT. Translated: CASKAGSNEKLFF.

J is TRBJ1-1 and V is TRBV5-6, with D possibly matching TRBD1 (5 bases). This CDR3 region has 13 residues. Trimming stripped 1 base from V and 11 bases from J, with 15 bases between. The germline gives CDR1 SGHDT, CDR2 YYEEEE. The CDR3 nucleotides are TGTGCCAGCAGCTTGAGGGACGCCCTGGGGGCTTTCTTT. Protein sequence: CASSLRDALGAFF.

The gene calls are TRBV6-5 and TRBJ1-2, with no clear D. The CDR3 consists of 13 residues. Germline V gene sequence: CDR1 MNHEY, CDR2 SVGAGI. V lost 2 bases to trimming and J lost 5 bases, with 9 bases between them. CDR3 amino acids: CASSYKKNYGYTF. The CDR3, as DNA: TGTGCCAGCAGTTACAAGAAGAATTATGGCTACACCTTC.

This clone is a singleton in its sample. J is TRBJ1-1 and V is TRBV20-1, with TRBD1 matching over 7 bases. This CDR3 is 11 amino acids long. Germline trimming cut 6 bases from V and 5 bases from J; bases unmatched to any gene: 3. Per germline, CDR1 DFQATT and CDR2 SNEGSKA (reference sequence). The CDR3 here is CSAGTETEAFF. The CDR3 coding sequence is TGCAGTGCGGGGACAGAAACTGAAGCTTTCTTT.

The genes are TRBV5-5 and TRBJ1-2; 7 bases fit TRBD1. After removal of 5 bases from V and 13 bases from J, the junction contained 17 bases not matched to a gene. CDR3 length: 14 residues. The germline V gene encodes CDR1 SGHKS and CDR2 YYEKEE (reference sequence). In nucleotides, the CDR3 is TGTGCCAGCAGTTCAGGCCCCCGGGACAGAGCTCTCACCTTC. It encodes CASSSGPRDRALTF.

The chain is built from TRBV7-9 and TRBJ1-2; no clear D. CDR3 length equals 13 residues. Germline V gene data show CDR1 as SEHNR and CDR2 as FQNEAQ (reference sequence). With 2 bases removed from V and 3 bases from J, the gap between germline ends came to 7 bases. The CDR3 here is CASSLLGYYGYTF. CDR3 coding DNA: TGTGCCAGCAGCTTATTGGGCTACTATGGCTACACCTTC.

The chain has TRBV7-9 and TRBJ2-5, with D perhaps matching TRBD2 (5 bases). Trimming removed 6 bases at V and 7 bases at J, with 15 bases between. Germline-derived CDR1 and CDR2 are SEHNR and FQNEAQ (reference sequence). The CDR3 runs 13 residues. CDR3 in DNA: TGTGCCAGCAGTCCAAACGTGGCGGGGACCCAGTACTTC. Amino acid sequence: CASSPNVAGTQYF.

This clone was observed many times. For the CDR3, the DNA is TGTGCCAGCTCACCATCACGAGACAGCCAGCCCCAGCATTTT. This translates into CASSPSRDSQPQHF. V and J are TRBV18 and TRBJ1-5; TRBD1 is a possible D gene (5 bases). Trimming left V 2 bases short and J 7 bases short, with 12 bases between. Germline CDR1 is KGHSH and CDR2 is LQKENI. The CDR3 runs 14 residues.

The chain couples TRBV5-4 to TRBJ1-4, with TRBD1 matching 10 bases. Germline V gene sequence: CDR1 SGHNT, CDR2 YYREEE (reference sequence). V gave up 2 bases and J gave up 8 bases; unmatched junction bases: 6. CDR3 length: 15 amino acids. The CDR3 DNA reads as TGTGCCAGCAGCTTAGGGACAGGGGCGGCCGAAAAACTGTTTTTT. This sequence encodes CASSLGTGAAEKLFF.

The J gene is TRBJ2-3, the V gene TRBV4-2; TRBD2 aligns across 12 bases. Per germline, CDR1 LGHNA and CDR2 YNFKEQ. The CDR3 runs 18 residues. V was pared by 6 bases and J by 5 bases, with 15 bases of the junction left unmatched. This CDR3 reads CASRPRTSGELLGDTQYF. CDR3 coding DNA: TGTGCCAGCAGGCCAAGGACTAGCGGGGAGCTCCTTGGAGATACGCAGTATTTT.

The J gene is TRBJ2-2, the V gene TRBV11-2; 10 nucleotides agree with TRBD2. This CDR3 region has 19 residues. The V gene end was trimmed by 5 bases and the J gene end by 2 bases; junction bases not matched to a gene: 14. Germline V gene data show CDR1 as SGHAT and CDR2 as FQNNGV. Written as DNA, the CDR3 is TGTGCCAGCAGCCGTCGGCTAAGCGGGGGGGTTATAAACACCGGGGAGCTGTTTTTT. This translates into CASSRRLSGGVINTGELFF.

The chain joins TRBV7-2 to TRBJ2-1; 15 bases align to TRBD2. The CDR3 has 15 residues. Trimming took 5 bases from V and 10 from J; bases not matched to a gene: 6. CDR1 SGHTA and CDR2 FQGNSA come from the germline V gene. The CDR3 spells CASSPPGTSGGEQFF. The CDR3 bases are TGTGCCAGCAGCCCCCCCGGGACTAGCGGGGGGGAGCAGTTCTTC.

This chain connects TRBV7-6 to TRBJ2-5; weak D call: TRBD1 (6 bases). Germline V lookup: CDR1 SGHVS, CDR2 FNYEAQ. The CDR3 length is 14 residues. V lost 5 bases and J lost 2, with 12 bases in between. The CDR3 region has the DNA TGTGCCAGCAGCGAAAATACAGGGCAAGAGACCCAGTACTTC. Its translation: CASSENTGQETQYF.

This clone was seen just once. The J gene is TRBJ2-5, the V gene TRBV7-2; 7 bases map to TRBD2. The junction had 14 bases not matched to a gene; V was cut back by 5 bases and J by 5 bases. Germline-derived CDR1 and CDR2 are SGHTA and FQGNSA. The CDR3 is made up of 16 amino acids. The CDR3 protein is CASSHTQQGGWETQYF. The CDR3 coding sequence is TGTGCCAGCAGCCACACTCAGCAGGGAGGGTGGGAGACCCAGTACTTC.

CDR3 DNA: TGTGCCAGCAGCACCTCCTACGAGCAGTACTTC. It encodes CASSTSYEQYF. The V gene is TRBV7-2, the J gene TRBJ2-7; the D is unclear. The CDR3 length is 11 residues. Germline CDR1 is SGHTA and CDR2 is FQGNSA. The V end lost 5 bases, the J end lost 0 bases, and 2 bases lay between the germline ends.

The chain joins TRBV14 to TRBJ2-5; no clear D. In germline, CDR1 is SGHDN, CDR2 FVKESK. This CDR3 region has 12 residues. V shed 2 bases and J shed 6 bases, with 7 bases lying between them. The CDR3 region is CASSQSGQTQYF. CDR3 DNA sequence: TGTGCCAGCAGCCAATCAGGACAGACCCAGTACTTC.

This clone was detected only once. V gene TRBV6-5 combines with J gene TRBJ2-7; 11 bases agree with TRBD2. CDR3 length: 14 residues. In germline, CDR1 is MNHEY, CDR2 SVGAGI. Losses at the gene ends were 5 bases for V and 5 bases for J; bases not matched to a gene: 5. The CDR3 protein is CASSTTSGGHEQYF. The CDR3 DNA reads TGTGCCAGCAGTACAACTAGCGGGGGACACGAGCAGTACTTC.

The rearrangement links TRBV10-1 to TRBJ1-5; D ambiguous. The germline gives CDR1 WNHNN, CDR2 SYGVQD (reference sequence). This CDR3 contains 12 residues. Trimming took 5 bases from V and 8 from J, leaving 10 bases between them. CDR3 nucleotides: TGCGCCAGCAGTCGTGGGAATGAGCCCCAGCATTTT. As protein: CASSRGNEPQHF.

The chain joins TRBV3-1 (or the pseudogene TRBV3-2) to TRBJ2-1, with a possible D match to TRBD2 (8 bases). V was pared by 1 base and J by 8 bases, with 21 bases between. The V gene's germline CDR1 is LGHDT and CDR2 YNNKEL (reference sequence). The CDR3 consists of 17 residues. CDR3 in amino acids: CASSQASGTRGLDEQFF. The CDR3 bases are TGTGCCAGCAGCCAAGCCTCCGGGACTAGGGGGCTGGATGAGCAGTTCTTC.

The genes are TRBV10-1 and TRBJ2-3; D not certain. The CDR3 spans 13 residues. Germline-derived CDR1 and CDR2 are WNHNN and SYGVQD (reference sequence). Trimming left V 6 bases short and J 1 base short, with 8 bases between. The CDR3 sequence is CASSDFRTDTQYF. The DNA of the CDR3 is TGCGCCAGCAGCGACTTCCGCACAGATACGCAGTATTTT.

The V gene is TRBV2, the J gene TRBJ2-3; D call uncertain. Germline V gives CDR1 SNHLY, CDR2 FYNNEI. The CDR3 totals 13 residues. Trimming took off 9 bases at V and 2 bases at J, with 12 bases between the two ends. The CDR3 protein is CASAYEHTDTQYF. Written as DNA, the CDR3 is TGTGCCAGTGCCTACGAGCACACAGATACGCAGTATTTT.

The CDR3 sequence: CASSLVLTGVDTEAFF. In nucleotides, the CDR3 is TGTGCCAGCAGCTTGGTTCTAACAGGGGTGGACACTGAAGCTTTCTTT. V gene TRBV5-6 combines with J gene TRBJ1-1; 7 nucleotides match TRBD1. Germline V gives CDR1 SGHDT, CDR2 YYEEEE. This CDR3 spans 16 amino acids. The V and J ends lost 0 bases and 3 bases, in that order; junction bases with no gene match: 8. The full variable domain, with the rest looked up from reference TRBV5-6 and TRBJ1-1, is DAGVTQSPTHLIKTRGQQVTLRCSPKSGHDTVSWYQQALGQGPQFIFQYYEEEERQRGNFPDRFSGHQFPNYSSELNVNALLLGDSALYLCASSLVLTGVDTEAFFGQGTRLTVV.

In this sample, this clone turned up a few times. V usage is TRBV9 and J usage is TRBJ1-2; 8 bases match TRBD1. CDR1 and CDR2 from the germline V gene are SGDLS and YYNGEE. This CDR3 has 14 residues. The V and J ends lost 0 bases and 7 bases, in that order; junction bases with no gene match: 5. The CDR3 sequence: CASSVGWTGSGYTF. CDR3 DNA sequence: TGTGCCAGCAGCGTAGGATGGACAGGGAGTGGCTACACCTTC. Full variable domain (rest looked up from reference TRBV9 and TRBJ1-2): DSGVTQTPKHLITATGQRVTLRCSPRSGDLSVYWYQQSLDQGLQFLIQYYNGEERAKGNILERFSAQQFPDLHSELNLSSLELGDSALYFCASSVGWTGSGYTFGSGTRLTVV.

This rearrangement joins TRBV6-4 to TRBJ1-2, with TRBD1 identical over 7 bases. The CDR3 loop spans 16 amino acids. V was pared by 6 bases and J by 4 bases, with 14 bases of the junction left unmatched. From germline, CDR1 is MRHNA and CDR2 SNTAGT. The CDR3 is CASSPHSDRAIYGYTF. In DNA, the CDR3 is TGTGCCAGCAGCCCCCATTCAGACAGGGCCATCTATGGCTACACCTTC.

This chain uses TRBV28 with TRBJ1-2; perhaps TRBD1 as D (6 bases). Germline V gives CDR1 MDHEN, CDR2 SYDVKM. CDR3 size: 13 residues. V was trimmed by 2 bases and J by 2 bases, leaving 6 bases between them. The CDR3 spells CASSLRGNYGYTF. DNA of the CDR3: TGTGCCAGCAGTTTAAGGGGGAACTATGGCTACACCTTC.

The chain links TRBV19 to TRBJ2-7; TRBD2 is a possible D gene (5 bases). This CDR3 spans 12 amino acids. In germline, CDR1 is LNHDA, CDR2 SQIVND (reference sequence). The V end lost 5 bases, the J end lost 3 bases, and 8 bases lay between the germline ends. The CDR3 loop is CASSDGVYEQYF. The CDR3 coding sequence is TGTGCCAGTAGTGACGGGGTCTACGAGCAGTACTTC.

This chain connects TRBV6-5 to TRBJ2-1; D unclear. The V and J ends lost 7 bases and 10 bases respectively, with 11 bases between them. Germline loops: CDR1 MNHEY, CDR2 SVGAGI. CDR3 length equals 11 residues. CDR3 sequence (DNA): TGTGCCAGCATCAGAGATTACGAGCAGTTCTTC. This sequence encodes CASIRDYEQFF.

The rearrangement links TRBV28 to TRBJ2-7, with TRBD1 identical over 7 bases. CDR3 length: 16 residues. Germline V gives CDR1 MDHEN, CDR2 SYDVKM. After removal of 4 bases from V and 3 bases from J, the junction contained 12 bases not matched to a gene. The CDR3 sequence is CASSSPEVGQFYEQYF. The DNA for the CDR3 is TGTGCCAGCAGTTCACCCGAGGTGGGACAGTTCTACGAGCAGTACTTC.